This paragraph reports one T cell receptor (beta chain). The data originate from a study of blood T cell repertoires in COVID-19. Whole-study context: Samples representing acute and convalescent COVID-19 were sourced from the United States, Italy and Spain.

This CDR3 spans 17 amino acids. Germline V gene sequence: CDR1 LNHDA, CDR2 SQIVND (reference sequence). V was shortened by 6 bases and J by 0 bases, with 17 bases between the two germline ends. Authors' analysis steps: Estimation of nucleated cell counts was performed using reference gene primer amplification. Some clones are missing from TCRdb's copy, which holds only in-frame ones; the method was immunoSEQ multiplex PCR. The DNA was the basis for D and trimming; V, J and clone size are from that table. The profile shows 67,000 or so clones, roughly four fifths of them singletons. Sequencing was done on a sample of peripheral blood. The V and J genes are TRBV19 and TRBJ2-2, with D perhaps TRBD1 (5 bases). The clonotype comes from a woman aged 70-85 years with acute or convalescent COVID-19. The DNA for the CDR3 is TGTGCCAGTAGAGTCAAGGGTCAAGGGGCGAACACCGGGGAGCTGTTTTTT. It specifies CASRVKGQGANTGELFF.